This passage covers 19 T cell receptor beta chains from one sample sequenced in a study of CD8 T cells in Susac syndrome. Random hexamers were used to reverse transcribe the RNA input (about 0.45 to 1 ug). MiXCR, run by TCRdb on the immunoSEQ multiplex PCR reads, gives a single entry per CDR3 protein. The data hold about 200,000 distinct CDR3 sequences, with about 95% observed a single time. Source material: CD4+ T cells from PBMCs. The receptors shown here come from a human donor with multiple sclerosis.

The V gene is TRBV30, the J gene TRBJ1-2, with D hard to call. This CDR3 spans 13 amino acids. CDR1 is GTSNPN, CDR2 SVGIG, per germline (reference sequence). V lost 3 bases to trimming and J lost 3 bases, with 11 bases between them. CDR3 residues: CAWSLTVHYGYTF. In nucleotides, the CDR3 is TGTGCCTGGAGCCTAACAGTGCACTATGGCTACACCTTC.

The chain joins TRBV20-1 to TRBJ2-7; TRBD2 might be the D (5 bases). CDR3 length equals 14 residues. V was trimmed by 5 bases and J by 0 bases, leaving 14 bases between them. Looked up from germline, CDR1 is DFQATT and CDR2 is SNEGSKA (reference sequence). The DNA of the CDR3 is TGCAGTGCTCCCCTGAGGGAGTACTCCTACGAGCAGTACTTC. This sequence encodes CSAPLREYSYEQYF.

This sequence joins TRBV29-1 and TRBJ2-3; 11 bases match TRBD2. Germline lookup yields CDR1 SQVTM and CDR2 ANQGSEA. Germline trimming cut 6 bases from V and 5 bases from J; bases unmatched to any gene: 4. The CDR3 is 13 residues long. CDR3 region: CSVSGTSGDTQYF. The CDR3 DNA reads TGCAGCGTATCCGGGACTAGCGGAGATACGCAGTATTTT.

Here the CDR3 reads CATGTGEETQYF. Here the CDR3 DNA reads TGTGCCACAGGGACAGGGGAAGAGACCCAGTACTTC. The chain uses TRBV24-1 and TRBJ2-5; 10 bases fit TRBD1. V trimming: 10 bases; J trimming: 3 bases; junction bases outside the gene matches: 1. Looked up from germline, CDR1 is KGHDR and CDR2 is SFDVKD. The CDR3 extends over 12 amino acids.

The gene calls are TRBV7-9 and TRBJ2-5; D may be TRBD1 or TRBD2 (5 bases each). Trimming pared 8 bases from V and 5 bases from J, leaving 12 bases between. The CDR3 is 12 amino acids. Germline lookup yields CDR1 SEHNR and CDR2 FQNEAQ (reference sequence). The chain's CDR3 is CASGDAGETQYF. CDR3 coding DNA: TGTGCCAGCGGGGACGCAGGGGAGACCCAGTACTTC.

Worth noting for this clonotype: The conserved closing phenylalanine or tryptophan is absent in this CDR3, likely reflecting a read error. V and J are TRBV29-1 and TRBJ1-2; D remains ambiguous. V lost 7 bases to trimming and J lost 0 bases, with 12 bases between them. The CDR3 runs to 13 residues. From germline, CDR1 is SQVTM and CDR2 ANQGSEA. Written as DNA, the CDR3 is TGCAGCGCCCGACGGCGTCCTAACTATGGCTACACCGTC. Translation gives CSARRRPNYGYTV.

The V call is TRBV9, the J call TRBJ1-5; the D is unclear. This CDR3 has 13 residues. The germline V and J ends were trimmed by 2 bases and 4 bases, with 7 bases remaining between them. CDR1 is SGDLS and CDR2 is YYNGEE in the germline V gene. CDR3: CASSVGMNQPQHF. CDR3 coding DNA: TGTGCCAGCAGCGTCGGGATGAATCAGCCCCAGCATTTT.

The rearrangement joins TRBV6-5 to TRBJ2-7, with 10 bases matching TRBD1. Germline assignment: CDR1 MNHEY and CDR2 SVGAGI. CDR3 length equals 15 residues. J lost 4 bases, V lost 2 bases, and 5 bases had no gene match. The CDR3 loop reads CASSYGTGAPYEQYF. The CDR3 coding sequence is TGTGCCAGCAGTTACGGGACAGGGGCTCCTTACGAGCAGTACTTC.

The V and J genes are TRBV18 and TRBJ1-1; perhaps TRBD1 as D (5 bases). The CDR3 runs to 13 residues. Trimming removed 6 bases at V and 3 bases at J, with 11 bases between. Looked up from germline, CDR1 is KGHSH and CDR2 is LQKENI. The CDR3 DNA reads as TGTGCCAGCTCGGGCGGGACGGACACTGAAGCTTTCTTT. It translates to CASSGGTDTEAFF.

CDR3 protein: CSVSQGTGGNTIYF. The CDR3 DNA sequence: TGCAGCGTTTCACAAGGGACCGGTGGAAACACCATATATTTT. The chain links TRBV29-1 to TRBJ1-3; tentatively, D is TRBD1 (5 bases). The germline CDR1 and CDR2 sequences are SQVTM and ANQGSEA. The CDR3 spans 14 residues. V was clipped by 5 bases and J by 3 bases, with 14 bases between them.

This sequence joins TRBV29-1 and TRBJ1-5; 10 bases map to TRBD1. CDR1 is SQVTM and CDR2 is ANQGSEA in the germline V gene. The CDR3 totals 13 residues. V was clipped by 7 bases and J by 2 bases; unmatched bases: 2. This CDR3 reads CSAGTGGNQPQHF. The DNA of the CDR3 is TGCAGCGCCGGGACAGGGGGCAATCAGCCCCAGCATTTT.

Only one count was recorded for this clonotype. The chain recombines TRBV15 with TRBJ2-3; 9 nucleotides match TRBD1. Unmatched junction bases numbered 17, after V lost 5 bases and J lost 2 bases. The CDR3 covers 19 residues. Germline lookup yields CDR1 LNHNV and CDR2 YYDKDF (reference sequence). This chain's CDR3 is CATSPRRSSDRGHTDTQYF. The CDR3 DNA reads TGTGCCACCAGCCCACGGAGGAGCTCGGACAGGGGACACACAGATACGCAGTATTTT.

For the CDR3, the DNA is TGTGCCAGCAGCTTAAAACAGGGACGGTACGAGCAGTACTTC. The encoded protein is CASSLKQGRYEQYF. This chain links TRBV13 with TRBJ2-7, with D maybe TRBD1 (6 bases). Deletions cut 2 bases from V and 4 bases from J, with 12 bases between. Germline CDR1 PRHDT, CDR2 FYEKMQ (reference sequence). The CDR3 contains 14 residues.

This sequence joins TRBV15 and TRBJ2-3, with 8 bases matching TRBD2. The CDR3 runs to 17 residues. Germline lookup yields CDR1 LNHNV and CDR2 YYDKDF (reference sequence). V trimming: 1 base; J trimming: 0 bases; junction bases outside the gene matches: 6. The CDR3 DNA reads TGTGCCACCAGCAGAGGTGAACTAGCGGCTAGCACAGATACGCAGTATTTT. Translation gives CATSRGELAASTDTQYF.

V and J are TRBV3-1 and TRBJ1-5; D might be TRBD1 (5 bases). The V and J ends lost 4 bases and 2 bases respectively, with 9 bases between them. CDR1 and CDR2 (germline): LGHDT, YNNKEL (reference sequence). CDR3 length equals 14 residues. The CDR3 sequence is CASSLRDRNQPQHF. CDR3 DNA sequence: TGTGCCAGCAGCCTAAGGGACCGCAATCAGCCCCAGCATTTT. The full variable domain, completed using reference TRBV3-1 and TRBJ1-5, is DTAVSQTPKYLVTQMGNDKSIKCEQNLGHDTMYWYKQDSKKFLKIMFSYNNKELIINETVPNRFSPKSPDKAHLNLHINSLELGDSAVYFCASSLRDRNQPQHFGDGTRLSIL.

The V call is TRBV11-2, the J call TRBJ1-1; D is uncertain. The germline V gene has CDR1 SGHAT and CDR2 FQNNGV. The length of the CDR3 is 14 residues. Between the trimmed V and J ends, which lost 3 bases and 1 base, there was a span of 9 bases. The CDR3 region has the DNA TGTGCCAGCAGCTTGCAGGCCACGAACACTGAAGCTTTCTTT. This sequence encodes CASSLQATNTEAFF.

This sequence joins TRBV6-1 and TRBJ2-5; D is unclear. V lost 5 bases to trimming and J lost 10 bases, with 14 bases between them. The CDR3 loop spans 12 amino acids. Germline values: CDR1 MNHNS, CDR2 SASEGT. CDR3 DNA: TGTGCCAGCAGTTTTGATAGAGTGGGCCAGTACTTC. It encodes CASSFDRVGQYF.

The gene calls are TRBV12-3 or TRBV12-4 and TRBJ2-4, with 7 bases that match TRBD2. The J segment lost 2 bases and the V segment lost 4 bases, leaving 2 bases of the junction unmatched. There are 14 residues in the CDR3. The CDR3 DNA reads TGTGCCAGCAGTTCGGGGGGACCCAAAAACATTCAGTACTTC. Translating it yields CASSSGGPKNIQYF.

The genes are TRBV30 and TRBJ2-1, with TRBD2 matching 10 bases. The CDR3 consists of 15 residues. Trimming removed 2 bases from V and 4 bases from J; junction bases left unmatched: 5. Germline CDR1 reads GTSNPN; CDR2 reads SVGIG (reference sequence). Written as DNA, the CDR3 is TGTGCCTGGAGTCCCTGGACTAGCGGATACAATGAGCAGTTCTTC. Its translation: CAWSPWTSGYNEQFF.